A single sample is the source of the 11 T cell receptor beta chains below, sequenced in a study of cytomegalovirus exposure and HLA in healthy donors. Primers: 60 Vbeta forward and 13 Jbeta reverse. The assay was immunoSEQ multiplex PCR, and TCRdb's table has in-frame clones only and misses some. Of over 100,000 clones in the sample, about 79% were seen once. The material sequenced was PBMCs. The receptors derive from a female donor in good health and CMV-seropositive.

The rearrangement uses TRBV4-1 and TRBJ1-4, with TRBD1 as a possible D gene (6 bases). Germline V gene sequence: CDR1 MGHRA, CDR2 YSYEKL. This CDR3 contains 17 residues. V shed 4 bases and J shed 2 bases, with 17 bases lying between them. CDR3 amino acids: CASSPLGAVPTNEKLFF. For the CDR3, the DNA is TGCGCCAGCAGCCCCCTGGGGGCAGTACCGACTAATGAAAAACTGTTTTTT.

Only a few counts were recorded for this clone. J is TRBJ2-5 and V is TRBV7-9; 7 bases line up with TRBD1. The V and J ends lost 2 bases and 2 bases, in that order; junction bases with no gene match: 2. Germline V gives CDR1 SEHNR, CDR2 FQNEAQ (reference sequence). This CDR3 has 14 residues. The CDR3 protein is CASSLLQGQETQYF. Here the CDR3 DNA reads TGTGCCAGCAGCTTATTACAGGGGCAAGAGACCCAGTACTTC.

The rearrangement links TRBV11-2 to TRBJ2-1, with D perhaps TRBD2 (6 bases). CDR1 is SGHAT, CDR2 FQNNGV, per germline. Trimming removed 0 bases at V and 4 bases at J, with 13 bases between. The CDR3 is 16 residues long. CDR3 residues: CASSLELARRYNEQFF. As DNA, the CDR3 is TGTGCCAGCAGCTTAGAACTAGCCCGACGTTACAATGAGCAGTTCTTC.

The chain carries TRBV6-6 and TRBJ2-3, with D possibly TRBD2 on 5 matching bases. V gave up 2 bases and J gave up 0 bases, with 12 bases separating them. The CDR3 runs 16 residues. Germline V CDR1 and CDR2: MNHNY, SVGAGI (reference sequence). Written as DNA, the CDR3 is TGTGCCAGCAGTTACACCCTAGCTGTTAGCACAGATACGCAGTATTTT. This codes for CASSYTLAVSTDTQYF.

This clone was seen a few times. The chain combines TRBV28 with TRBJ1-4; 9 nucleotides align to TRBD1. Per germline, CDR1 MDHEN and CDR2 SYDVKM. The CDR3 sequence is 14 residues long. The J segment lost 6 bases and the V segment lost 10 bases, leaving 9 bases of the junction unmatched. The CDR3 sequence: CATKAGTGHEKLFF. The CDR3 nucleotides are TGTGCCACCAAAGCCGGGACAGGGCATGAAAAACTGTTTTTT.

The chain has TRBV2 and TRBJ2-2; D gene unclear. The CDR3 consists of 15 residues. V dropped 8 bases and J dropped 3 bases, with 16 bases sitting between them. Germline CDR1 reads SNHLY; CDR2 reads FYNNEI. The chain's CDR3 is CASHLRYSDTGELFF. DNA for the CDR3: TGTGCCAGCCACCTCCGGTATAGTGACACCGGGGAGCTGTTTTTT.

The CDR3 here is CASSPTPGQRTSYTF. As DNA, the CDR3 is TGTGCCAGTAGTCCCACACCGGGACAGAGAACAAGCTACACCTTC. The V and J genes are TRBV19 and TRBJ1-2; 7 nucleotides agree with TRBD1. Unmatched junction bases numbered 15, after V lost 5 bases and J lost 9 bases. Germline CDR1 is LNHDA and CDR2 is SQIVND (reference sequence). CDR3 size: 15 residues.

This clone came up a few times. In DNA form, the CDR3 reads TGTGCCACCGGTGGGCAGGGTAACCAGCCCCAGCATTTT. It codes for CATGGQGNQPQHF. V gene TRBV6-1 combines with J gene TRBJ1-5, with a possible D match to TRBD1 (5 bases). Germline V gene lookup returns CDR1 MNHNS and CDR2 SASEGT. The length of the CDR3 is 13 residues. Trimming took off 10 bases at V and 7 bases at J, with 17 bases between the two ends.

V gene TRBV11-2 combines with J gene TRBJ2-7; D ambiguous. The CDR3 is 12 amino acids. Germline V CDR1 and CDR2: SGHAT, FQNNGV. With 7 bases removed from V and 2 bases from J, the gap between germline ends came to 9 bases. The CDR3 DNA reads TGTGCCAGCACCACTACCCCCTACGAGCAGTACTTC. It codes for CASTTTPYEQYF. Together with reference TRBV11-2 and TRBJ2-7, the CDR3 gives the full variable domain: EAGVAQSPRYKIIEKRQSVAFWCNPISGHATLYWYQQILGQGPKLLIQFQNNGVVDDSQLPKDRFSAERLKGVDSTLKIQPAKLEDSAVYLCASTTTPYEQYFGPGTRLTVT.

Here the CDR3 DNA reads TGTGCCAGCAGCCCCCGCCGGGGATTCACTGAAGCTTTCTTT. It encodes CASSPRRGFTEAFF. The V gene is TRBV9, the J gene TRBJ1-1; D uncertain. V dropped 4 bases and J dropped 4 bases, with 14 bases sitting between them. There are 14 residues in the CDR3. Germline values: CDR1 SGDLS, CDR2 YYNGEE.

V is TRBV25-1 and J is TRBJ2-1, with a weak D call TRBD2 (6 bases). CDR1 and CDR2 (germline): MGHDK, SYGVNS. This CDR3 contains 16 residues. V lost 2 bases to trimming and J lost 5 bases, with 16 bases between them. CDR3 protein: CASSERTRRGNNEQFF. CDR3 DNA: TGTGCCAGCAGTGAACGCACTAGGAGGGGAAACAATGAGCAGTTCTTC.